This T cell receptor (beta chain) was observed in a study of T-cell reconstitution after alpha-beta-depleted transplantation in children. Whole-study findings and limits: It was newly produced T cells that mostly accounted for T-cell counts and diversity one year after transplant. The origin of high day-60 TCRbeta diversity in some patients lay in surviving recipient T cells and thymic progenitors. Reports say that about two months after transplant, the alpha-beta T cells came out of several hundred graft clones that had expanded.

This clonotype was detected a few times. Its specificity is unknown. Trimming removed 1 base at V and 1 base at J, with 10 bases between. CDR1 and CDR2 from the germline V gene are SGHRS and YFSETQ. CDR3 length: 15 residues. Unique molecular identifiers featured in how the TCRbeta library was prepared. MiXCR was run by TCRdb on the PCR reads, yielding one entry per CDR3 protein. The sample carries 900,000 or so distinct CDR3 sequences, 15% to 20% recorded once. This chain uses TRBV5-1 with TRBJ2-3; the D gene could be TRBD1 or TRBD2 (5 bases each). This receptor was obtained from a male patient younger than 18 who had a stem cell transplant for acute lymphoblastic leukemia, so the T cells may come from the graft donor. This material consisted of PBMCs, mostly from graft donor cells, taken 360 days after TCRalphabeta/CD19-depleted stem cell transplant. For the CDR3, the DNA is TGCGCCAGCAGCTTGACAGTGGGACGCACAGATACGCAGTATTTT. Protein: CASSLTVGRTDTQYF.